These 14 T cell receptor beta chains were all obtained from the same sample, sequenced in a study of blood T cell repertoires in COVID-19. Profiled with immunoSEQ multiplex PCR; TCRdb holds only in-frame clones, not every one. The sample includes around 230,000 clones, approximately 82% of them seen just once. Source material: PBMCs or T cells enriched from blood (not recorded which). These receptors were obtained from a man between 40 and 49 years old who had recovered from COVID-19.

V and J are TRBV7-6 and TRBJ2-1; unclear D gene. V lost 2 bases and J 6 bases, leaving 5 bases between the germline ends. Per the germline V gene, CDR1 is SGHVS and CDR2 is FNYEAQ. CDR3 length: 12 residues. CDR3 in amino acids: CASSLTGNEQFF. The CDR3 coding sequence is TGTGCCAGCAGCTTAACCGGCAATGAGCAGTTCTTC.

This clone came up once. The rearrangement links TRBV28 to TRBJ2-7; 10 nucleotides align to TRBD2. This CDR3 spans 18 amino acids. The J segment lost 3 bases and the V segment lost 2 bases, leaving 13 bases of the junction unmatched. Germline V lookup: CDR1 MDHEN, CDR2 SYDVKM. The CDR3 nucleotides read TGTGCCAGCAGTTTAGTGGGGACTAGCGCATCCCTATTCTACGAGCAGTACTTC. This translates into CASSLVGTSASLFYEQYF.

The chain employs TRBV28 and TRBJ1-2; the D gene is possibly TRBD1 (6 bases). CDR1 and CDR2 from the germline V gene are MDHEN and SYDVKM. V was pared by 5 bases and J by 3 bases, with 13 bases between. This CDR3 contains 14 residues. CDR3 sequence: CASSPMTGYYGYTF. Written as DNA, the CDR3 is TGTGCCAGCAGTCCGATGACAGGCTACTATGGCTACACCTTC.

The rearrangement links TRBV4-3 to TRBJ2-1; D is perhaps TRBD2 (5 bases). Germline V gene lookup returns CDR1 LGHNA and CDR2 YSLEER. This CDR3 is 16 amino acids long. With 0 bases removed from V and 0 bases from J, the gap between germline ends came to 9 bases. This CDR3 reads CASSQERGSSYNEQFF. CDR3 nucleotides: TGCGCCAGCAGCCAAGAGCGTGGGAGCTCCTACAATGAGCAGTTCTTC.

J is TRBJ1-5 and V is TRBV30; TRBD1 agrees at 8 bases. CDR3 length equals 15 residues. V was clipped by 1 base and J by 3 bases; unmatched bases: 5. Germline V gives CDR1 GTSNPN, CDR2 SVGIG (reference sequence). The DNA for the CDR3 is TGTGCCTGGAGTGCGACAGGGGCCCACAATCAGCCCCAGCATTTT. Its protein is CAWSATGAHNQPQHF.

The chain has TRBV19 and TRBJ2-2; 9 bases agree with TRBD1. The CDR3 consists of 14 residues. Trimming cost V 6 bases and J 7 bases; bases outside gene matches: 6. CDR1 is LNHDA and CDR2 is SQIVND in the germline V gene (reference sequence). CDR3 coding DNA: TGTGCCAGTAGGAACAGGGGGCAGGACGGGGAGCTGTTTTTT. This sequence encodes CASRNRGQDGELFF.

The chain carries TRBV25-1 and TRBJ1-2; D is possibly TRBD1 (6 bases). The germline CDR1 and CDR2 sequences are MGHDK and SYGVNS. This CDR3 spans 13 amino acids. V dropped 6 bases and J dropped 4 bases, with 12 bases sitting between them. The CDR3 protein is CASSPGHIYGYTF. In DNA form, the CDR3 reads TGTGCCAGCAGCCCGGGACACATCTATGGCTACACCTTC.

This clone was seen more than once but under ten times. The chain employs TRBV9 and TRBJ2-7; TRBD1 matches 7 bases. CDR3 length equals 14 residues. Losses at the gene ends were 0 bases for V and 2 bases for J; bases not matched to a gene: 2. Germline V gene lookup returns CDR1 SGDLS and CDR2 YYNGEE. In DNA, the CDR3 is TGTGCCAGCAGCGTAGCGGGACAGACCTACGAGCAGTACTTC. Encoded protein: CASSVAGQTYEQYF.

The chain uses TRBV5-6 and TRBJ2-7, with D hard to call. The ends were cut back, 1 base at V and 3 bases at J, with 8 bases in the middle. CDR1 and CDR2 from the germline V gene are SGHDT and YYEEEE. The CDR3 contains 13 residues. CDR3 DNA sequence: TGTGCCAGCAGCTTGAATGCCGGCTACGAGCAGTACTTC. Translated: CASSLNAGYEQYF.

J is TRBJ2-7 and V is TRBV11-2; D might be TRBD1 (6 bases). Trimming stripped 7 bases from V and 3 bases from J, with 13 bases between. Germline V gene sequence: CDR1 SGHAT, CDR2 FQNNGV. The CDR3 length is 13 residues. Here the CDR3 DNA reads TGTGCCAGCACCAGGGGTCCAGTCTACGAGCAGTACTTC. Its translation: CASTRGPVYEQYF.

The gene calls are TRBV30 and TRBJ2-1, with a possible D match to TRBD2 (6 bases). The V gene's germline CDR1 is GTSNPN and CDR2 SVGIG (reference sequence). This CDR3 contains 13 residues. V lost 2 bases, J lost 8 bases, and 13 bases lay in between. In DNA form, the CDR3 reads TGTGCCTGGAGTTTAGGACTAAAGGATGAGCAGTTCTTC. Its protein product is CAWSLGLKDEQFF. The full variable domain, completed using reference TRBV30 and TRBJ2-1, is SQTIHQWPATLVQPVGSPLSLECTVEGTSNPNLYWYRQAAGRGLQLLFYSVGIGQISSEVPQNLSASRPQDRQFILSSKKLLLSDSGFYLCAWSLGLKDEQFFGPGTRLTVL.

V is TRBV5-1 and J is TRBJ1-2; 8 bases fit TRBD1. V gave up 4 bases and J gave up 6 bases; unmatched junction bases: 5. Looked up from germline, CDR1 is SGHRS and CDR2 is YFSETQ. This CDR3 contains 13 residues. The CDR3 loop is CASSTQGADGYTF. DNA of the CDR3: TGCGCCAGCAGCACCCAGGGGGCGGATGGCTACACCTTC.

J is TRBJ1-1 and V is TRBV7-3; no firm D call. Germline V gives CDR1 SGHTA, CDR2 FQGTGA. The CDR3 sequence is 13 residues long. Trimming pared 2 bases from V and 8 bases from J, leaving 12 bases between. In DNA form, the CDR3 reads TGTGCCAGCAGCTTACAAGCTAGCGCGGAAGCTTTCTTT. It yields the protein CASSLQASAEAFF.

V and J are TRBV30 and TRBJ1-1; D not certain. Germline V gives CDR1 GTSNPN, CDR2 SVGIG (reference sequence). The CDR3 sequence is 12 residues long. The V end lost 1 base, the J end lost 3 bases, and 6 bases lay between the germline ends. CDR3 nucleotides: TGTGCCTGGAGTGCCGGGTACACTGAAGCTTTCTTT. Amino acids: CAWSAGYTEAFF.